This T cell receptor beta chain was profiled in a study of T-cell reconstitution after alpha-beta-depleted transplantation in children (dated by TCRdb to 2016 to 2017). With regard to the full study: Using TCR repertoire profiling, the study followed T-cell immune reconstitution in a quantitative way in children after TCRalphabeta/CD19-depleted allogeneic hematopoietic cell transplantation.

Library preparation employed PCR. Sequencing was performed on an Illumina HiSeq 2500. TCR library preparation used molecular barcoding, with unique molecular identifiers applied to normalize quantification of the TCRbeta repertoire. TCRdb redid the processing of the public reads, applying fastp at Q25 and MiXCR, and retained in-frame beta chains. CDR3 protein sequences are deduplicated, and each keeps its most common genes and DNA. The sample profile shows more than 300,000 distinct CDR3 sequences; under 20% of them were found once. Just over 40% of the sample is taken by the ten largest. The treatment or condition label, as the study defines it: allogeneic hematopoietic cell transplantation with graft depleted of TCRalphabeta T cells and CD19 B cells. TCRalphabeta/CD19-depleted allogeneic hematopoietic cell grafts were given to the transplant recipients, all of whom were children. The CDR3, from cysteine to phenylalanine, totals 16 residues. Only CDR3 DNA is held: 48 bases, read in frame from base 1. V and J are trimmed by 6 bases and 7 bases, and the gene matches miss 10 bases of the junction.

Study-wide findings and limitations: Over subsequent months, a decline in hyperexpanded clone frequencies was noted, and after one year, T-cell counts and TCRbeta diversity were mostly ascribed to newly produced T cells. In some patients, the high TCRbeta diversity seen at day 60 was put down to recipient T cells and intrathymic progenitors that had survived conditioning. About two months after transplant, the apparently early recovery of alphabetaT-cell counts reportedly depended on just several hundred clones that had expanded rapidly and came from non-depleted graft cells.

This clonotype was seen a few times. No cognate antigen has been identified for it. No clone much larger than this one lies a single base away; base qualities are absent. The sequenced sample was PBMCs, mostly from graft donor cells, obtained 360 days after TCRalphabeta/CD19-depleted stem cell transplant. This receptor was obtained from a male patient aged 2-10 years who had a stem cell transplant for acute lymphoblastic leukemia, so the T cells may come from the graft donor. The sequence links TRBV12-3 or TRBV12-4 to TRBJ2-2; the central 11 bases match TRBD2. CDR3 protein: CASRNLAGGGFGELFF. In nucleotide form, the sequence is TGTGCCAGCAGAAATCTAGCGGGAGGAGGTTTCGGGGAGCTGTTTTTT.